The rows below give T cell receptor beta chains drawn from one sample of a study of T cells after yellow fever vaccination. MiXCR, run by TCRdb on the 5' RACE reads, gives a single entry per CDR3 protein. The data contain 310,000 or so distinct CDR3 sequences, roughly 3.5% of them seen just once; the ten biggest clones take up around 20%. This sample comprised PBMCs, obtained on the day of the yellow fever booster vaccination. These receptor sequences come from a man aged 18 to 35 who received the YFV17D yellow fever vaccine. The CDR3 runs from the conserved cysteine through the conserved F or W. The D gene is left open where the match is weak. The listing skips clone size in some rows; elsewhere it reads once, few, many or a size class.

clone size: many; V gene: TRBV7-9; J gene: TRBJ2-3; D gene: .; CDR3 protein: CASSSRGRDADTQYF; CDR3 DNA: TGTGCCAGCAGCTCTCGGGGGCGGGACGCAGATACGCAGTATTTT
clone size: many; V gene: TRBV7-2; J gene: TRBJ2-7; D gene: .; CDR3 protein: CASKPSPGTYEQYF; CDR3 DNA: TGTGCCAGCAAACCAAGCCCGGGAACCTACGAGCAGTACTTC
clone size: few; V gene: TRBV29-1; J gene: TRBJ2-1; D gene: .; CDR3 protein: CSVTLERQFF; CDR3 DNA: TGCAGCGTAACACTAGAGCGGCAGTTCTTC
clone size: .; V gene: TRBV20-1; J gene: TRBJ2-1; D gene: .; CDR3 protein: CSARGRRETPDFNEQFF; CDR3 DNA: TGCAGTGCTAGAGGTCGCAGGGAAACCCCCGACTTCAATGAGCAGTTCTTC
clone size: .; V gene: TRBV20-1; J gene: TRBJ2-3; D gene: .; CDR3 protein: CSARWGSTDTQYF; CDR3 DNA: TGCAGTGCTAGATGGGGTAGCACAGATACGCAGTATTTT
clone size: .; V gene: TRBV7-2; J gene: TRBJ2-3; D gene: TRBD2; CDR3 protein: CASSSRGLAGLDTQYF; CDR3 DNA: TGTGCCAGCAGCTCCCGCGGGCTAGCGGGTTTAGATACGCAGTATTTT
clone size: once; V gene: TRBV10-1; J gene: TRBJ2-3; D gene: .; CDR3 protein: CASSGQGDTQYF; CDR3 DNA: TGCGCCAGCAGTGGCCAGGGTGATACGCAGTATTTT
clone size: few; V gene: TRBV5-8; J gene: TRBJ1-2; D gene: .; CDR3 protein: CASSLAQEGYGYTF; CDR3 DNA: TGTGCCAGCAGCTTGGCGCAAGAAGGCTATGGCTACACCTTC
clone size: .; V gene: TRBV7-2; J gene: TRBJ2-6; D gene: .; CDR3 protein: CASDSNSGANVLTF; CDR3 DNA: TGTGCCAGCGATAGTAACTCTGGGGCCAACGTCCTGACTTTC
clone size: .; V gene: TRBV5-1; J gene: TRBJ1-3; D gene: .; CDR3 protein: CASSLGETGNTIYF; CDR3 DNA: TGCGCCAGCAGCTTGGGGGAGACTGGAAACACCATATATTTT
clone size: few; V gene: TRBV4-1; J gene: TRBJ1-5; D gene: TRBD1; CDR3 protein: CASSSGDRGTYNQPQHF; CDR3 DNA: TGCGCCAGCAGCAGCGGGGACAGGGGGACGTACAATCAGCCCCAGCATTTT
clone size: .; V gene: TRBV6-5; J gene: TRBJ1-2; D gene: .; CDR3 protein: CASSYRQGSYGYTF; CDR3 DNA: TGTGCCAGCAGTTATCGTCAGGGTAGCTATGGCTACACCTTC
clone size: .; V gene: TRBV7-8; J gene: TRBJ2-5; D gene: TRBD2; CDR3 protein: CASSHWGASGGQETQYF; CDR3 DNA: TGTGCCAGCAGCCACTGGGGGGCTAGCGGGGGACAAGAGACCCAGTACTTC
clone size: .; V gene: TRBV5-1; J gene: TRBJ2-5; D gene: TRBD2; CDR3 protein: CASSPGLAGGPGQETQYF; CDR3 DNA: TGCGCCAGCAGTCCCGGACTAGCGGGGGGGCCGGGGCAAGAGACCCAGTACTTC
clone size: few; V gene: TRBV4-1; J gene: TRBJ1-5; D gene: .; CDR3 protein: CASSRTGFDNQPQHF; CDR3 DNA: TGCGCCAGCAGCCGTACGGGCTTCGACAATCAGCCCCAGCATTTT
clone size: .; V gene: TRBV6-6; J gene: TRBJ1-2; D gene: TRBD1; CDR3 protein: CASRSGGSNYGYTF; CDR3 DNA: TGTGCCAGCCGATCAGGGGGGAGTAACTATGGCTACACCTTC
clone size: .; V gene: TRBV20-1; J gene: TRBJ1-5; D gene: .; CDR3 protein: CSARKPGGLGNQPQHF; CDR3 DNA: TGCAGTGCTAGGAAGCCCGGAGGTCTGGGAAATCAGCCCCAGCATTTT
clone size: few; V gene: TRBV28; J gene: TRBJ1-2; D gene: .; CDR3 protein: CASSLQGFYGYTF; CDR3 DNA: TGTGCCAGCAGTTTGCAGGGTTTCTATGGCTACACCTTC
clone size: .; V gene: TRBV4-1; J gene: TRBJ1-1; D gene: .; CDR3 protein: CASSQGKNTEAFF; CDR3 DNA: TGCGCCAGCAGCCAAGGGAAGAACACTGAAGCTTTCTTT
clone size: many; V gene: TRBV10-3; J gene: TRBJ2-1; D gene: TRBD2; CDR3 protein: CAIRTSGGADNEQFF; CDR3 DNA: TGTGCCATCAGAACCAGCGGGGGGGCGGACAATGAGCAGTTCTTC
clone size: .; V gene: TRBV10-1; J gene: TRBJ2-5; D gene: TRBD2; CDR3 protein: CASQLAGEETQYF; CDR3 DNA: TGCGCCAGCCAACTAGCGGGGGAAGAGACCCAGTACTTC
clone size: few; V gene: TRBV7-6; J gene: TRBJ1-5; D gene: .; CDR3 protein: CASSLRQTDQPQHF; CDR3 DNA: TGTGCCAGCAGCTTGAGACAGACCGATCAGCCCCAGCATTTT
clone size: many; V gene: TRBV29-1; J gene: TRBJ2-3; D gene: .; CDR3 protein: CSVYQDTQYF; CDR3 DNA: TGCAGCGTTTACCAAGATACGCAGTATTTT
clone size: .; V gene: TRBV29-1; J gene: TRBJ2-3; D gene: .; CDR3 protein: CSVEALRDTQYF; CDR3 DNA: TGCAGCGTTGAGGCCCTACGCGATACGCAGTATTTT
clone size: few; V gene: TRBV2; J gene: TRBJ1-5; D gene: TRBD1; CDR3 protein: CASSSRATSGGNQPQHF; CDR3 DNA: TGTGCCAGCAGTTCCAGGGCAACCTCAGGGGGGAATCAGCCCCAGCATTTT
clone size: many; V gene: TRBV7-2; J gene: TRBJ2-3; D gene: TRBD2; CDR3 protein: CASSVAPTREATQYF; CDR3 DNA: TGTGCCAGCAGCGTCGCCCCGACCCGGGAGGCTACGCAGTATTTT
clone size: .; V gene: TRBV10-3; J gene: TRBJ1-2; D gene: TRBD1; CDR3 protein: CAISDLGQGDYGYTF; CDR3 DNA: TGTGCCATCAGTGATCTCGGGCAGGGGGACTATGGCTACACCTTC
clone size: few; V gene: TRBV6-6; J gene: TRBJ2-3; D gene: TRBD2; CDR3 protein: CASSYGRAAGTDTQYF; CDR3 DNA: TGTGCCAGCAGTTACGGGAGGGCAGCTGGCACAGATACGCAGTATTTT
clone size: few; V gene: TRBV12-3/TRBV12-4; J gene: TRBJ1-5; D gene: .; CDR3 protein: CASSDGAPGSNQPQHF; CDR3 DNA: TGTGCCAGTTCAGATGGGGCGCCGGGTTCTAATCAGCCCCAGCATTTT
clone size: few; V gene: TRBV16; J gene: TRBJ1-4; D gene: .; CDR3 protein: CASSHYRDGRSTNEKLFF; CDR3 DNA: TGTGCCAGCAGCCATTACCGGGACGGGAGATCAACTAATGAAAAACTGTTTTTT
clone size: few; V gene: TRBV6-1; J gene: TRBJ1-6; D gene: .; CDR3 protein: CASSDLNSPLHF; CDR3 DNA: TGTGCCAGCAGTGACCTTAATTCACCCCTCCACTTT
clone size: few; V gene: TRBV3-1; J gene: TRBJ1-3; D gene: .; CDR3 protein: CASSQGFSGNTIYF; CDR3 DNA: TGTGCCAGCAGCCAAGGATTTTCTGGAAACACCATATATTTT
clone size: few; V gene: TRBV7-9; J gene: TRBJ2-5; D gene: .; CDR3 protein: CASSLALDPKETQYF; CDR3 DNA: TGTGCCAGCAGCTTAGCTTTGGACCCGAAAGAGACCCAGTACTTC
clone size: .; V gene: TRBV5-1; J gene: TRBJ1-1; D gene: .; CDR3 protein: CASSRLGGANTEAFF; CDR3 DNA: TGCGCCAGCAGCCGGCTTGGTGGGGCGAACACTGAAGCTTTCTTT
clone size: few; V gene: TRBV2; J gene: TRBJ2-1; D gene: TRBD1; CDR3 protein: CANRQDRDGEQFF; CDR3 DNA: TGTGCCAACCGACAAGACAGGGACGGTGAGCAGTTCTTC
clone size: many; V gene: TRBV9; J gene: TRBJ1-1; D gene: .; CDR3 protein: CASSVLGGGTEAFF; CDR3 DNA: TGTGCCAGCAGCGTACTCGGGGGAGGCACTGAAGCTTTCTTT
clone size: many; V gene: TRBV7-2; J gene: TRBJ1-1; D gene: TRBD1; CDR3 protein: CASSLDGTGGSFF; CDR3 DNA: TGTGCCAGCAGCTTAGATGGGACAGGGGGTTCGTTCTTT